The 8 T cell receptor beta chains below were found in one sample sequenced in a study of OX40 agonist ivuxolimab in advanced cancers. Some clones are missing from TCRdb's copy, which holds only in-frame ones; the method was immunoSEQ multiplex PCR. Of about 91,000 clones in the sample, around nine tenths were seen once. Material: CD4+ or CD8+ T cells sorted from blood, obtained in a trial of the OX40 agonist ivuxolimab. The source of these receptors is an adult with an advanced solid tumor such as melanoma, head and neck, liver or kidney cancer.

CDR3 nucleotides: TGTGCCAGCTCACCAACGACGGATGGAAACACCATATATTTT. It yields the protein CASSPTTDGNTIYF. The chain joins TRBV18 to TRBJ1-3; D not certain. CDR3 length: 14 amino acids. CDR1 and CDR2 (germline): KGHSH, LQKENI. The V gene lost 2 bases and the J gene lost 3 bases, with 8 bases spanning the gap.

J is TRBJ2-2 and V is TRBV7-9; 7 nucleotides agree with TRBD1. The CDR3 spans 15 residues. Germline V gene lookup returns CDR1 SEHNR and CDR2 FQNEAQ (reference sequence). J was trimmed by 6 bases and V by 4 bases; bases with no gene match: 8. CDR3 region: CASSSDRKLPGELFF. For the CDR3, the DNA is TGTGCCAGCAGCTCGGACAGGAAGTTACCCGGGGAGCTGTTTTTT.

CDR3 DNA: TGTGCCAGCAGCTCAAGGACTAGTGGCGCAGATACGCAGTATTTT. This sequence encodes CASSSRTSGADTQYF. The chain is built from TRBV7-3 and TRBJ2-3, with TRBD2 matching over 7 bases. The J segment lost 4 bases and the V segment lost 4 bases, leaving 8 bases of the junction unmatched. The germline CDR1 and CDR2 sequences are SGHTA and FQGTGA. This CDR3 is 15 amino acids long.

J is TRBJ1-5 and V is TRBV7-2; 7 bases agree with TRBD1. The CDR3 length is 16 residues. Germline CDR1 is SGHTA and CDR2 is FQGNSA. Losses at the gene ends were 3 bases for V and 6 bases for J; bases not matched to a gene: 11. In DNA, the CDR3 is TGTGCCAGCAGCTTGAACAGGGGAGGGAACGGTCAGCCCCAGCATTTT. Translated: CASSLNRGGNGQPQHF.

The gene calls are TRBV5-1 and TRBJ2-5; 8 bases map to TRBD2. The length of the CDR3 is 14 residues. V dropped 0 bases and J dropped 3; count of bases not matched to a gene: 1. Germline CDR1 SGHRS, CDR2 YFSETQ. CDR3 residues: CASSLVSGEETQYF. CDR3 nucleotide sequence: TGCGCCAGCAGCTTGGTTAGCGGGGAAGAGACCCAGTACTTC.

The chain is built from TRBV4-2 and TRBJ1-2; D perhaps matches TRBD1 (5 bases). The V end lost 1 base, the J end lost 6 bases, and 21 bases lay between the germline ends. Per germline, CDR1 LGHNA and CDR2 YNFKEQ. The CDR3 covers 17 residues. For the CDR3, the DNA is TGTGCCAGCAGCCAAGTTGGAGGGGCGCGGATGGGGGATGGCTACACCTTC. It encodes CASSQVGGARMGDGYTF.

The V call is TRBV7-9, the J call TRBJ1-2, with D possibly being TRBD1 (6 bases). Trimming left V 5 bases short and J 8 bases short, with 21 bases between. This CDR3 is built from 15 residues. Germline CDR1 is SEHNR and CDR2 is FQNEAQ (reference sequence). The CDR3 DNA reads TGTGCCAGCAGCCCCGCCGGGACACATGGGCGAGGCTACACCTTC. Amino acid sequence: CASSPAGTHGRGYTF.

The chain joins TRBV28 to TRBJ1-1; 8 bases align to TRBD1. CDR3 size: 14 residues. Germline V gene data show CDR1 as MDHEN and CDR2 as SYDVKM. J was trimmed by 5 bases and V by 6 bases; bases with no gene match: 8. The CDR3, as DNA: TGTGCCAGCAGACCCGGACAGGGCGGAACTGAAGCTTTCTTT. Residues: CASRPGQGGTEAFF. The entire variable domain, with the rest obtained from reference TRBV28 and TRBJ1-1, is as follows: DVKVTQSSRYLVKRTGEKVFLECVQDMDHENMFWYRQDPGLGLRLIYFSYDVKMKEKGDIPEGYSVSREKKERFSLILESASTNQTSMYLCASRPGQGGTEAFFGQGTRLTVV.